This T cell receptor beta chain appears in the sequencing data of a study of blood T cell repertoires in COVID-19. Libraries were prepared by immunoSEQ multiplex PCR; TCRdb keeps only in-frame clonotypes and omits some of them. The table has 170,000 or so clones, approximately 87% seen once. The CDR3 has 14 residues. V was pared by 8 bases and J by 5 bases, with 5 bases of the junction left unmatched. Germline CDR1 and CDR2: LNHDA and SQIVND (reference sequence). The receptor was derived from a woman under 30 who had recovered from COVID-19. The sequencing input was peripheral blood. The genes are TRBV19 and TRBJ2-1; 11 bases line up with TRBD2. The CDR3 sequence: CASATSGNDNEQFF. The CDR3 DNA reads TGTGCCAGTGCGACTAGCGGGAACGACAATGAGCAGTTCTTC.